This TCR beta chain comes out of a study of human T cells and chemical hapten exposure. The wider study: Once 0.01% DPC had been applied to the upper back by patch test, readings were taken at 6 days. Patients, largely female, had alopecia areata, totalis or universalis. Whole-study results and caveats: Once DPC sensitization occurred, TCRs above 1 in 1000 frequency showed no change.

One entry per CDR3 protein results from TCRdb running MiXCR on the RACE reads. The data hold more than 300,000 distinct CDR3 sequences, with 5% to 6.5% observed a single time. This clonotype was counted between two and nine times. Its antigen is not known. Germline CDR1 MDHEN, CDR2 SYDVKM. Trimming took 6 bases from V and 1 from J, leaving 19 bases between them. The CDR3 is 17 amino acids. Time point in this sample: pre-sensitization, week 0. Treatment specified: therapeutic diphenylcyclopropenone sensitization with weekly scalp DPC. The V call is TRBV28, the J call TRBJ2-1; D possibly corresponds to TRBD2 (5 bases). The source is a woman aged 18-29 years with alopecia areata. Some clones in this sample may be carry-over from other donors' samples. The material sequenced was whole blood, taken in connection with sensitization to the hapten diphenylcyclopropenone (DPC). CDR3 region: CASRQALGVSSYNEQFF. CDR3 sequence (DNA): TGTGCCAGCAGGCAGGCTCTGGGAGTGTCGTCCTACAATGAGCAGTTCTTC.